The clone carrying this T cell receptor beta chain was recorded a few times. This specimen belongs to a study of OX40 agonist ivuxolimab in advanced cancers. From germline, CDR1 is SGHTA and CDR2 FQGNSA. With 7 bases clipped from V and 4 bases from J, the junction kept 13 bases outside the gene matches. The CDR3 runs to 17 residues. Sequenced by immunoSEQ multiplex PCR; TCRdb stores in-frame clones only, minus some. The sample shows fewer than 70,000 clones, roughly nine tenths of them seen only once. The V and J genes are TRBV7-2 and TRBJ1-6, with 7 bases lining up with TRBD1. The sequence came from an adult with an advanced solid tumor such as melanoma, head and neck, liver or kidney cancer. This sample comprised CD4+ or CD8+ T cells sorted from blood, obtained in a trial of the OX40 agonist ivuxolimab. The CDR3 protein is CASTRSFLGQYNSPLHF. CDR3 DNA: TGTGCCAGCACCAGATCGTTTCTGGGACAGTATAATTCACCCCTCCACTTT. The full variable domain, in which reference TRBV7-2 and TRBJ1-6 provide the parts outside the CDR3, is GAGVSQSPSNKVTEKGKDVELRCDPISGHTALYWYRQSLGQGLEFLIYFQGNSAPDKSGLPSDRFSAERTGGSVSTLTIQRTQQEDSAVYLCASTRSFLGQYNSPLHFGNGTRLTVT.